The present TCR beta chain was sequenced within a study of cytomegalovirus exposure and HLA in healthy donors. This clone has only a few counts. The germline V and J ends were trimmed by 5 bases and 13 bases, with 12 bases remaining between them. The germline gives CDR1 SEHNR, CDR2 FQNEAQ (reference sequence). The CDR3 totals 12 residues. PCR employed 60 Vbeta and 13 Jbeta primers. The table came from immunoSEQ multiplex PCR; TCRdb's copy has only in-frame clones and leaves some out. The sample carries under 250,000 clones, around 79% recorded once. This TCR derives from a male donor in good health and CMV-seronegative. The sample consisted of PBMCs. The chain links TRBV7-9 to TRBJ1-6; D is unclear. The CDR3 region has the DNA TGTGCCAGCAGCCCTCTCTTGGAGCCCCTCCACTTT. It yields the protein CASSPLLEPLHF.